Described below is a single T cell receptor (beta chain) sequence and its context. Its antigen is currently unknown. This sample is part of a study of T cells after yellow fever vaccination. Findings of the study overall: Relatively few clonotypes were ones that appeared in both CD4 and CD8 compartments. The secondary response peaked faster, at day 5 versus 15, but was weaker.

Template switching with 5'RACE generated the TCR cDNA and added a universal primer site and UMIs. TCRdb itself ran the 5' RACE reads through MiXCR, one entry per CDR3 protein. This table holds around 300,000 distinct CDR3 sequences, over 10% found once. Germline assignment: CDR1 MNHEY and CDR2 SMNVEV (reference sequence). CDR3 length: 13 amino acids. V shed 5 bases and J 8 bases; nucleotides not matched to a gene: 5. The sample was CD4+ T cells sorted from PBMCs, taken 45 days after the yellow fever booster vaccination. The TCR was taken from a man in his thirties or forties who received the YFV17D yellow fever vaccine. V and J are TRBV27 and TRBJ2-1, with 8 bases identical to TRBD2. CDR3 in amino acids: CASSRRTSHEQFF. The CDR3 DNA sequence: TGTGCCAGCAGTAGAAGGACTAGCCATGAGCAGTTCTTC.